The 5 T cell receptor beta chains presented below share a single source sample, sequenced in a study of T-cell reconstitution after alpha-beta-depleted transplantation in children. The TCRbeta library was prepared with unique molecular identifiers. TCRdb passed the PCR reads through MiXCR, listing each CDR3 protein once. The table shows about 260,000 distinct CDR3 sequences, with 7.5% to 9.5% occurring only once. Sequenced here: PBMCs, mostly from graft donor cells, sampled 180 days after TCRalphabeta/CD19-depleted stem cell transplant. Receptors originate from a male patient younger than 18 who had a stem cell transplant for acute lymphoblastic leukemia, so the T cells may come from the graft donor.

Concerning this clonotype itself: A much larger clone differs by one base, so this may be a read error. This chain uses TRBV20-1 with TRBJ2-1; D uncertain. V lost 6 bases, J lost 3 bases, and 24 bases lay in between. Germline values: CDR1 DFQATT, CDR2 SNEGSKA (reference sequence). This CDR3 is 17 amino acids long. CDR3 in DNA: TGCAGTGCCGTAGATGACAAAGCTTTAAGCTGCTACAATGAGCAGTTCTTC. It codes for CSAVDDKALSCYNEQFF.

This clonotype was recorded at least ten times. Here the CDR3 DNA reads TGTGCCAGCAGTGAGGAATACTCCGTGAAAGCTTTCTTT. This sequence encodes CASSEEYSVKAFF. The gene calls are TRBV6-1 and TRBJ1-1; D is uncertain. CDR1 is MNHNS, CDR2 SASEGT, per germline. Trimming pared 3 bases from V and 9 bases from J, leaving 14 bases between. The CDR3 is made up of 13 amino acids.

Note on this clonotype: A read error may explain this, as a much larger clone is one base away. J is TRBJ2-7 and V is TRBV7-9, with D perhaps matching TRBD1 (6 bases). The CDR3 totals 13 residues. Germline values: CDR1 SEHNR, CDR2 FQNEAQ (reference sequence). The V and J ends lost 4 bases and 2 bases respectively, with 9 bases between them. CDR3 region: CASSWTDPYEQYF. The CDR3 region has the DNA TGTGCCAGCAGCTGGACAGATCCCTACGAGCAGTACTTC.

This clonotype was observed at least ten times. V is TRBV20-1 and J is TRBJ2-1, with 9 bases matching TRBD2. The germline gives CDR1 DFQATT, CDR2 SNEGSKA (reference sequence). The CDR3 contains 12 residues. Trimming at V came to 5 bases and at J to 6 bases, leaving 2 bases not matched to a gene. The DNA of the CDR3 is TGCAGTGCTGCGACTAGCGGCAATGAGCAGTTCTTC. It is translated as CSAATSGNEQFF.

This clonotype was observed many times. V usage is TRBV29-1 and J usage is TRBJ2-7; TRBD1 matches at 9 bases. J was trimmed by 0 bases and V by 4 bases; bases with no gene match: 7. CDR3 length equals 15 residues. The germline V gene has CDR1 SQVTM and CDR2 ANQGSEA. Here the CDR3 reads CSVALGQGLSYEQYF. The CDR3 bases are TGCAGCGTTGCCCTGGGACAGGGACTCTCCTACGAGCAGTACTTC.